A selection of T cell receptor beta chains follows, all from one sample in a study of T cells after yellow fever vaccination. TCRdb itself ran the 5' RACE reads through MiXCR, one entry per CDR3 protein. The data hold a few hundred thousand distinct CDR3 sequences, with less than 8.5% observed a single time. The specimen comprised CD4+ T cells sorted from PBMCs, sampled 15 days after the yellow fever booster vaccination. These receptors were taken from a man aged 25 to 40 who received the YFV17D yellow fever vaccine. Each CDR3 is given with its conserved first and last residue. The D gene is left open where the match is weak. Rows give clone size only sometimes, using once, few, many, or a class for an expanded clone.

D gene	V gene	clone size	J gene	CDR3 protein	CDR3 DNA
-	TRBV6-2/TRBV6-3	few	TRBJ2-3	CASSYSRTSTDTQYF	TGTGCCAGCAGTTACTCAAGAACAAGCACAGATACGCAGTATTTT
TRBD2	TRBV5-1	many	TRBJ2-1	CASNKLAGEDEQFF	TGCGCCAGCAACAAACTAGCGGGAGAGGATGAGCAGTTCTTC
TRBD1	TRBV12-3/TRBV12-4	few	TRBJ1-4	CASSLTPLGGQYNEKLFF	TGTGCCAGCAGTTTAACCCCCTTGGGGGGACAGTATAATGAAAAACTGTTTTTT
TRBD1	TRBV15	-	TRBJ2-5	CATSTHRGTGETQYF	TGTGCCACCAGCACCCACAGGGGGACTGGGGAGACCCAGTACTTC
-	TRBV4-3	few	TRBJ2-2	CASSHDSRVGAGGELFF	TGCGCCAGCAGCCATGACTCGAGGGTGGGGGCAGGCGGGGAGCTGTTTTTT
TRBD1	TRBV4-3	many	TRBJ1-2	CASSRAGTAYGYTF	TGCGCCAGCAGTCGGGCTGGGACAGCCTATGGCTACACCTTC
-	TRBV30	many	TRBJ2-1	CAWSLDSSYNEQFF	TGTGCCTGGAGTTTGGATAGCTCCTACAATGAGCAGTTCTTC
TRBD2	TRBV7-2	few	TRBJ2-7	CASSSHASGTTYEQYF	TGTGCCAGCAGCTCCCATGCTAGCGGGACTACCTACGAGCAGTACTTC
-	TRBV29-1	few	TRBJ2-1	CSVGEGFYNEQFF	TGCAGCGTTGGAGAGGGGTTCTACAATGAGCAGTTCTTC
-	TRBV3-1	-	TRBJ2-7	CASSQGKERGYEQYF	TGTGCCAGCAGCCAAGGAAAGGAGAGGGGTTACGAGCAGTACTTC
TRBD2	TRBV20-1	-	TRBJ2-5	CSARGLAGPSTPTQETQYF	TGCAGTGCTAGGGGACTAGCGGGACCATCGACCCCGACCCAGGAGACCCAGTACTTC
TRBD1	TRBV5-5	-	TRBJ1-1	CASSLNRGTEAFF	TGTGCCAGCAGCTTGAACAGGGGGACTGAAGCTTTCTTT
TRBD2	TRBV5-4	-	TRBJ2-3	CASSLRLAESTDTQYF	TGTGCCAGCAGCTTGAGACTAGCGGAGAGCACAGATACGCAGTATTTT
-	TRBV24-1	few	TRBJ2-5	CATSDPARGFEETQYF	TGTGCCACCAGTGATCCCGCTCGGGGGTTTGAAGAGACCCAGTACTTC
-	TRBV7-2	many	TRBJ1-5	CASSLTTDQPQHF	TGTGCCAGCAGCTTAACGACCGATCAGCCCCAGCATTTT
-	TRBV20-1	many	TRBJ2-5	CSASRGTTQETQYF	TGCAGTGCTAGCCGAGGGACAACTCAAGAGACCCAGTACTTC
TRBD1	TRBV19	-	TRBJ1-5	CASTRSLGQGSNQPQHF	TGTGCCAGTACCAGATCTTTGGGACAGGGAAGCAATCAGCCCCAGCATTTT
TRBD2	TRBV7-2	-	TRBJ2-5	CASSSRTSVETQYF	TGTGCCAGCAGCTCAAGGACTAGTGTTGAGACCCAGTACTTC
TRBD1	TRBV28	-	TRBJ2-4	CASRTGGPAKNIQYF	TGTGCCAGCAGGACAGGGGGGCCAGCCAAAAACATTCAGTACTTC
-	TRBV6-2/TRBV6-3	-	TRBJ1-2	CASRYDGADYGYTF	TGTGCCAGCAGGTACGATGGTGCGGACTATGGCTACACCTTC
-	TRBV6-2/TRBV6-3	many	TRBJ1-1	CASSYSNPPVNTEAFF	TGTGCCAGCAGTTACTCGAATCCGCCAGTGAACACTGAAGCTTTCTTT
TRBD2	TRBV5-1	many	TRBJ2-5	CASSLMSSGRAARETQYF	TGCGCCAGCAGCTTGATGTCTAGCGGGAGGGCCGCGCGGGAGACCCAGTACTTC
-	TRBV28	few	TRBJ2-5	CASMKRAQETQYF	TGTGCCTCCATGAAGCGGGCCCAAGAGACCCAGTACTTC
-	TRBV6-1	many	TRBJ1-3	CASSGDPSGNTIYF	TGTGCCAGCAGTGGGGACCCCTCTGGAAACACCATATATTTT
-	TRBV3-1	many	TRBJ2-2	CASSQGVAGRTGELFF	TGTGCCAGCAGCCAAGGCGTGGCAGGAAGGACCGGGGAGCTGTTTTTT
-	TRBV6-6	many	TRBJ2-3	CASSRDGLDTQYF	TGTGCCAGCAGCAGAGACGGACTAGATACGCAGTATTTT
TRBD1	TRBV30	-	TRBJ1-2	CAWSGTGKGGYTF	TGTGCCTGGAGTGGGACAGGGAAGGGTGGCTACACCTTC
-	TRBV7-2	few	TRBJ2-1	CASSLVAVSRREQFF	TGTGCCAGCAGCTTAGTAGCAGTGTCGCGCAGGGAGCAGTTCTTC
-	TRBV24-1	many	TRBJ2-3	CATSDRNTDTQYF	TGTGCCACCAGTGACCGAAATACGGATACGCAGTATTTT
-	TRBV20-1	few	TRBJ2-5	CSAKGRPETQYF	TGCAGTGCTAAAGGGCGGCCCGAGACCCAGTACTTC